A single sample gave rise to the 18 T cell receptor beta chains below, sequenced in a study of blood T cell repertoires in COVID-19. TCRdb keeps only in-frame clones here, not all; method: immunoSEQ multiplex PCR. The repertoire includes approximately 200,000 clones, over 80% of them detected once, and about 4% sits in the top ten. The sequenced sample was PBMCs or T cells enriched from blood (not recorded which). The receptor source for this set is a young woman who had been exposed to COVID-19.

The J gene is TRBJ1-5, the V gene TRBV3-1 (or the pseudogene TRBV3-2); no clear D gene. The CDR3 totals 18 residues. The germline CDR1 and CDR2 sequences are LGHDT and YNNKEL (reference sequence). V was pared by 0 bases and J by 0 bases, with 15 bases between. CDR3 region: CASSQEVKAGSSNQPQHF. The CDR3 nucleotides are TGTGCCAGCAGCCAAGAAGTGAAAGCGGGGTCTAGCAATCAGCCCCAGCATTTT.

The rearrangement joins TRBV5-1 to TRBJ1-6; D gene uncertain. The V gene's germline CDR1 is SGHRS and CDR2 YFSETQ. The germline V and J ends were trimmed by 0 bases and 0 bases, with 7 bases remaining between them. The CDR3 extends over 16 amino acids. CDR3 region: CASSLVKSSYNSPLHF. DNA for the CDR3: TGCGCCAGCAGCTTGGTGAAGAGCTCCTATAATTCACCCCTCCACTTT.

The rearrangement joins TRBV3-1 (or the pseudogene TRBV3-2) to TRBJ2-1; maybe TRBD2 (6 bases). CDR3 length: 13 residues. V gave up 2 bases and J gave up 7 bases, with 9 bases separating them. Germline lookup yields CDR1 LGHDT and CDR2 YNNKEL (reference sequence). The DNA of the CDR3 is TGTGCCAGCAGCCAATATCTAGCGAATGAGCAGTTCTTC. This gives the protein CASSQYLANEQFF.

V usage is TRBV11-2 and J usage is TRBJ2-1; D uncertain. V was pared by 3 bases and J by 0 bases, with 9 bases between. The CDR3 sequence is 15 residues long. CDR1 SGHAT and CDR2 FQNNGV come from the germline V gene. The CDR3 region has the DNA TGTGCCAGCAGCTTTACCGGCGGCTCCTACAATGAGCAGTTCTTC. This encodes CASSFTGGSYNEQFF. The full variable domain, completed using reference TRBV11-2 and TRBJ2-1, is EAGVAQSPRYKIIEKRQSVAFWCNPISGHATLYWYQQILGQGPKLLIQFQNNGVVDDSQLPKDRFSAERLKGVDSTLKIQPAKLEDSAVYLCASSFTGGSYNEQFFGPGTRLTVL.

The rearrangement joins TRBV24-1 to TRBJ2-3, with a tentative D call TRBD1 (5 bases). V lost 4 bases and J lost 4, with 11 bases in between. This CDR3 is 14 amino acids long. CDR1 and CDR2 (germline): KGHDR, SFDVKD. Here the CDR3 DNA reads TGTGCCACCAGTGACCCCGACAGCGCAGATACGCAGTATTTT. Amino acid sequence: CATSDPDSADTQYF.

This clone was picked up one time. This chain joins TRBV10-1 and TRBJ2-1; D is possibly TRBD1 (5 bases). This CDR3 contains 15 residues. Germline CDR1 is WNHNN and CDR2 is SYGVQD (reference sequence). V was shortened by 0 bases and J by 5 bases, with 11 bases between the two germline ends. This CDR3 reads CASSESTDINNEQFF. The CDR3 DNA sequence: TGCGCCAGCAGTGAGTCTACGGACATAAACAATGAGCAGTTCTTC.

The J gene is TRBJ2-1, the V gene TRBV2, with 9 bases matching TRBD2. CDR3 size: 15 residues. Germline V gene sequence: CDR1 SNHLY, CDR2 FYNNEI. V dropped 5 bases and J dropped 3; count of bases not matched to a gene: 5. Here the CDR3 reads CASSNSGRYYNEQFF. DNA of the CDR3: TGTGCCAGCAGTAATAGCGGGAGATACTACAATGAGCAGTTCTTC.

The rearrangement uses TRBV5-4 and TRBJ2-5; the match to TRBD2 covers 11 bases. The germline V gene encodes CDR1 SGHNT and CDR2 YYREEE (reference sequence). CDR3 length: 16 amino acids. The V and J ends lost 0 bases and 4 bases, in that order; junction bases with no gene match: 5. CDR3 sequence: CASSLVLAGGLETQYF. The CDR3 nucleotides read TGTGCCAGCAGCTTGGTGCTAGCGGGAGGTTTAGAGACCCAGTACTTC. Full variable domain (remainder filled in from reference TRBV5-4 and TRBJ2-5): ETGVTQSPTHLIKTRGQQVTLRCSSQSGHNTVSWYQQALGQGPQFIFQYYREEENGRGNFPPRFSGLQFPNYSSELNVNALELDDSALYLCASSLVLAGGLETQYFGPGTRLLVL.

This chain connects TRBV5-6 to TRBJ2-1, with D possibly TRBD2 on 6 matching bases. V lost 3 bases, J lost 3 bases, and 19 bases lay in between. Germline loops: CDR1 SGHDT, CDR2 YYEEEE. CDR3 length equals 17 residues. This chain's CDR3 is CASSSPKRALVYNEQFF. CDR3 DNA: TGTGCCAGCAGCTCCCCCAAGCGGGCCCTAGTCTACAATGAGCAGTTCTTC.

This chain joins TRBV5-6 and TRBJ1-4; D is undetermined. V lost 0 bases and J lost 6, with 9 bases in between. CDR3 length: 14 amino acids. Germline V gene lookup returns CDR1 SGHDT and CDR2 YYEEEE. This CDR3 is CASSLASPDEKLFF. CDR3 nucleotides: TGTGCCAGCAGCTTGGCTTCGCCAGATGAAAAACTGTTTTTT.

The V gene is TRBV9, the J gene TRBJ2-1; 14 nucleotides agree with TRBD2. Unmatched junction bases numbered 3, after V lost 3 bases and J lost 7 bases. The CDR3 is 15 amino acids. Germline assignment: CDR1 SGDLS and CDR2 YYNGEE. DNA of the CDR3: TGTGCCAGCAGCGGACTAGCGGGAGGGCTTAATGAGCAGTTCTTC. Residues: CASSGLAGGLNEQFF.

The gene calls are TRBV15 and TRBJ1-2; D is possibly TRBD1 (6 bases). Per germline, CDR1 LNHNV and CDR2 YYDKDF (reference sequence). The length of the CDR3 is 14 residues. Trimming stripped 3 bases from V and 5 bases from J, with 13 bases between. CDR3 loop: CATSSQQGTYGYTF. Here the CDR3 DNA reads TGTGCCACCAGCAGCCAACAGGGAACTTATGGCTACACCTTC.

J is TRBJ2-2 and V is TRBV5-4; 10 bases align to TRBD2. CDR3 length: 19 amino acids. The germline gives CDR1 SGHNT, CDR2 YYREEE (reference sequence). J was trimmed by 6 bases and V by 4 bases; bases with no gene match: 18. The CDR3 here is CASSLLKGLAGVASGELFF. CDR3 nucleotides: TGTGCCAGCAGCCTACTCAAAGGGCTAGCGGGAGTGGCGTCCGGGGAGCTGTTTTTT.

This sequence joins TRBV28 and TRBJ2-3; 13 bases match TRBD2. J gave up 4 bases and V 8 bases, and 6 bases lay outside the gene matches. Germline V gene sequence: CDR1 MDHEN, CDR2 SYDVKM. The CDR3 runs 15 residues. CDR3 nucleotide sequence: TGTGCCAGCGCCAGACTAGCGGGAGGTCCAGATACGCAGTATTTT. It is translated as CASARLAGGPDTQYF.

V is TRBV11-2 and J is TRBJ2-4; 15 bases are a match to TRBD2. V was clipped by 5 bases and J by 10 bases; unmatched bases: 3. Germline loops: CDR1 SGHAT, CDR2 FQNNGV. This CDR3 has 14 residues. For the CDR3, the DNA is TGTGCCAGCAGCCCCGGACTAGCGGGAGGGATTCAGTACTTC. Translating gives CASSPGLAGGIQYF.

The chain has TRBV10-1 and TRBJ1-2; 7 bases align to TRBD1. This CDR3 has 15 amino acids. Germline CDR1 reads WNHNN; CDR2 reads SYGVQD (reference sequence). Trimming cost V 0 bases and J 5 bases; bases outside gene matches: 6. The CDR3 loop reads CASSESTGPGYGYTF. The CDR3 nucleotides read TGCGCCAGCAGTGAGTCGACAGGGCCTGGGTATGGCTACACCTTC.

The chain uses TRBV30 and TRBJ2-7, with 8 bases matching TRBD1. Trimming took 5 bases from V and 4 from J; bases not matched to a gene: 10. This CDR3 has 14 amino acids. Looked up from germline, CDR1 is GTSNPN and CDR2 is SVGIG (reference sequence). The CDR3 DNA sequence: TGTGCCTGGCGGTTCCGACAGGGGCCGTACGAGCAGTACTTC. Protein: CAWRFRQGPYEQYF.

With regard to this clone: Because the CDR3's place on the DNA is in doubt, the DNA is left out and the CDR3 is given as listed by TCRdb. V and J are TRBV19 and TRBJ1-2; the D segment call TRBD1 is taken from the table without a DNA check. Both ends counted, the CDR3 spans 19 residues. CDR1 is LNHDA and CDR2 is SQIVND in the germline V gene (reference sequence). This CDR3 is CASSIFGSGTGRRSYGYTF.